The rows below give T cell receptor beta chains drawn from one sample of a study of blood T cell repertoires in COVID-19. The method was immunoSEQ multiplex PCR; TCRdb's version includes in-frame clones alone and lacks a portion of them. This table holds some 50,000 clones, approximately 82% found once. Sequencing was performed on peripheral blood. These receptors were taken from a human donor in a cohort sampled during active COVID-19. CDR3s include the opening cysteine and the closing phenylalanine or tryptophan. Each record gives: D gene, clone size, J gene, V gene, CDR3 protein, CDR3 DNA. D genes are given only for firm matches. Size is omitted from some rows. Given values are once, few, many or a class for expanded clones.

d_gene: .; abundance: .; j_gene: TRBJ2-7; v_gene: TRBV18; CDR3aa: CASSPLASYEQYF; CDR3nt: TGTGCCAGCTCACCATTGGCTTCCTACGAGCAGTACTTC
d_gene: .; abundance: once; j_gene: TRBJ1-4; v_gene: TRBV5-6; CDR3aa: CASSGRGEKLFF; CDR3nt: TGTGCCAGCAGCGGACGAGGGGAAAAACTGTTTTTT
d_gene: .; abundance: .; j_gene: TRBJ1-6; v_gene: TRBV6-4; CDR3aa: CASSATRENSPLHF; CDR3nt: TGTGCCAGCAGTGCGACAAGGGAGAATTCACCCCTCCACTTT
d_gene: .; abundance: few; j_gene: TRBJ2-1; v_gene: TRBV7-9; CDR3aa: CASSTHQNEQFF; CDR3nt: TGTGCCAGCAGCACACACCAAAATGAGCAGTTCTTC
d_gene: .; abundance: .; j_gene: TRBJ2-1; v_gene: TRBV6-2/TRBV6-3; CDR3aa: CASSYEAYNEQFF; CDR3nt: TGTGCCAGCAGTTACGAGGCTTACAATGAGCAGTTCTTC
d_gene: .; abundance: once; j_gene: TRBJ2-5; v_gene: TRBV2; CDR3aa: CASSEAEPPEETQYF; CDR3nt: TGTGCCAGCAGTGAAGCTGAGCCCCCGGAGGAGACCCAGTACTTC
d_gene: .; abundance: .; j_gene: TRBJ1-1; v_gene: TRBV15; CDR3aa: CATSRDMLSTEAFF; CDR3nt: TGTGCCACCAGCAGAGATATGTTGAGCACTGAAGCTTTCTTT
d_gene: .; abundance: .; j_gene: TRBJ2-5; v_gene: TRBV5-1; CDR3aa: CASSPILAQETQYF; CDR3nt: TGCGCCAGCAGCCCGATACTAGCCCAAGAGACCCAGTACTTC
d_gene: TRBD1; abundance: .; j_gene: TRBJ2-1; v_gene: TRBV2; CDR3aa: CASSPGQGNNEQFF; CDR3nt: TGTGCCAGCAGTCCGGGACAGGGAAACAATGAGCAGTTCTTC
d_gene: .; abundance: .; j_gene: TRBJ2-6; v_gene: TRBV2; CDR3aa: CASCGVPISGANVLTF; CDR3nt: TGTGCCAGCTGCGGGGTCCCCATCTCTGGGGCCAACGTCCTGACTTTC
d_gene: TRBD2; abundance: .; j_gene: TRBJ2-2; v_gene: TRBV5-1; CDR3aa: CASSWTSGSPNTGELFF; CDR3nt: TGCGCCAGCAGCTGGACTAGCGGGAGCCCCAACACCGGGGAGCTGTTTTTT
d_gene: TRBD2; abundance: few; j_gene: TRBJ2-3; v_gene: TRBV13; CDR3aa: CASSSDSGGATDTQYF; CDR3nt: TGTGCCAGCAGCTCCGATAGCGGGGGGGCTACAGATACGCAGTATTTT
d_gene: .; abundance: .; j_gene: TRBJ1-1; v_gene: TRBV6-5; CDR3aa: CASRGRTANTEAFF; CDR3nt: TGTGCCAGCAGAGGCCGGACAGCGAACACTGAAGCTTTCTTT
d_gene: TRBD1; abundance: .; j_gene: TRBJ2-5; v_gene: TRBV9; CDR3aa: CASSGTGVRQETQYF; CDR3nt: TGTGCCAGCAGCGGTACAGGGGTCCGACAGGAGACCCAGTACTTC
d_gene: .; abundance: .; j_gene: TRBJ2-5; v_gene: TRBV3-1/TRBV3-2; CDR3aa: CASSQARGTETQYF; CDR3nt: TGTGCCAGCAGCCAAGCTCGGGGAACAGAGACCCAGTACTTC
d_gene: .; abundance: .; j_gene: TRBJ1-3; v_gene: TRBV2; CDR3aa: CASSRTDRPSGNTIYF; CDR3nt: TGTGCCAGCAGCCGGACAGATAGGCCCTCTGGAAACACCATATATTTT
d_gene: TRBD2; abundance: few; j_gene: TRBJ2-7; v_gene: TRBV19; CDR3aa: CASSYMGLVYEQYF; CDR3nt: TGTGCCAGTAGTTACATGGGACTAGTCTACGAGCAGTACTTC
d_gene: TRBD2; abundance: .; j_gene: TRBJ2-7; v_gene: TRBV18; CDR3aa: CASSPAAGDTRYEQYF; CDR3nt: TGTGCCAGCTCGCCAGCAGCGGGGGATACTCGATACGAGCAGTACTTC